This T cell receptor beta chain appears in the sequencing data of a study of CD8 T cells in ankylosing spondylitis. The study, taken as a whole, reports: A number of the motif variants had already been described in reactive arthritis synovial fluid and blood. With a CD8+ phenotype, disease-linked clones were relatively rare in peripheral blood. Within ankylosing spondylitis blood, a TCR beta motif made up of under 10 highly homologous variants appeared to be characteristic.

Scientists made TCR beta libraries using quantitative 5'-RACE with molecular barcodes. TCRdb passed the 5' RACE reads through MiXCR, listing each CDR3 protein once. The sample contains roughly 150,000 distinct CDR3 sequences, about 32% of which appear only once. This clonotype was counted only a few times. The antigen remains unidentified. The sequenced sample was synovial fluid, either unsorted or a sorted T cell fraction (not recorded which). The clonotype comes from a male donor with ankylosing spondylitis.

The DNA for the CDR3 is TGTGCCAGCAGTCGGCCGGGAGGAAACACTGAAGCTTTCTTT. Its protein product is CASSRPGGNTEAFF. The chain uses TRBV28 and TRBJ1-1; D is uncertain. From germline, CDR1 is MDHEN and CDR2 SYDVKM. The CDR3 runs 14 residues. Trimming stripped 5 bases from V and 2 bases from J, with 12 bases between.